This T cell receptor beta chain was identified during a study of blood T cells in healthy people across ages. In germline, CDR1 is SSHAT, CDR2 FNYEAQ (reference sequence). The CDR3 is 13 amino acids. Study-wide results and caveats: Without sorted subsets, naive and antigen-experienced compartments could not be conclusively compared.

Using a J-beta primer mix together with a sample-barcoded 5' primer, a second PCR was run for about 7 to 12 cycles. TCRdb analysed the 5' RACE reads with MiXCR anew, one entry per CDR3 protein. This table has 250,000 to 300,000 distinct CDR3 sequences, roughly 26% appearing once. Whenever a sample was processed, at least 7 million PBMCs were isolated. With each sample, at least 6 micrograms of total RNA were extracted. This clonotype showed up just a few times. Its antigen is not known. At one boundary the junction diverges from the germline segment, which might be a read error. This receptor was identified in a woman between 65 and 79 years old in good health. V is TRBV7-7 and J is TRBJ2-5; D might be TRBD2 (5 bases). Sequences were obtained from blood. The CDR3 DNA reads TGTGCTAGCAGCTTATGGACGGGGGAGACCCAGTACTTC. Encoded protein: CASSLWTGETQYF.